Listed here is a single T cell receptor (beta chain). This sample was included in a study of T cell clones after liver transplantation. CDR3 length equals 16 residues. The V gene's germline CDR1 is LGHNA and CDR2 YNFKEQ. Trimming left V 4 bases short and J 6 bases short, with 19 bases between. Only in-frame clones appear in the TCRdb table, and some are missing; sequencing was by immunoSEQ multiplex PCR. This sample has approximately 100,000 clones; around 80% occur once, and the top ten carry approximately 3%. This material consisted of CD4+ T cells from blood, taken around 48 months after liver transplant. V usage is TRBV4-2 and J usage is TRBJ1-5; tentatively, D is TRBD1 (6 bases). The receptor comes from a human patient who received a liver transplant. Some T cells may be transferred from the graft donor. CDR3 DNA: TGTGCCAGCAGCCCCCCGGGGGGCGCACGCCCTCAGCCCCAGCATTTT. Encoded protein: CASSPPGGARPQPQHF.